This note documents a single T cell receptor beta chain sequence. Its antigen is as yet unknown. The data derive from a study of identical twins. cDNA molecules carried unique molecular identifiers, and template switching added a universal primer site. In TCRdb, the 5' RACE reads were re-called with MiXCR into one record per CDR3 protein. Here the sample spans 600,000 to 850,000 distinct CDR3 sequences, 15% to 20% being singletons. This CDR3 contains 15 residues. Trimming stripped 0 bases from V and 4 bases from J, with 11 bases between. Germline CDR1 is SGHRS and CDR2 is YFSETQ. Overall study findings and caveats: Part of the zero-insertion signal could reflect confounding by invariant MAIT and iNKT cells. While abundant cord blood beta clonotypes carried fewer insertions, memory repertoires showed no such pattern.

This sample also belongs to another study, concerning T cells expressing NK-cell markers.

V and J are TRBV5-1 and TRBJ2-1; possibly TRBD1 for D (6 bases). Sequenced material: PBMCs. This TCR was sampled from a young woman in good health. Here the CDR3 DNA reads TGCGCCAGCAGCTTGGCCAGGGGCCATTACAATGAGCAGTTCTTC. Translated: CASSLARGHYNEQFF.